This T cell receptor (beta chain) was identified in a study of cytomegalovirus exposure and HLA in healthy donors. Overall study context: HLA-typed donors were the source of tens of millions of unique TCRs, which an early data release held.

The PCR had 60 Vbeta and 13 Jbeta primers. The assay was immunoSEQ multiplex PCR, and TCRdb's table has in-frame clones only and misses some. The sample includes more than 85,000 clones, around 73% of them seen just once. Healthy donors of bone marrow made up the group. This receptor was obtained from a man between 35 and 55 years old in good health and CMV-seronegative. Material: PBMCs.

DNA for the CDR3: TGTGCCAGCAGCTTCAGGGACAAGGGAACAGATACGCAGTATTTT. It specifies CASSFRDKGTDTQYF. The rearrangement joins TRBV7-9 to TRBJ2-3; weak D call: TRBD1 (6 bases). V gave up 3 bases and J gave up 3 bases, with 13 bases separating them. Germline assignment: CDR1 SEHNR and CDR2 FQNEAQ (reference sequence). This CDR3 has 15 amino acids. The full variable domain, with the rest looked up from reference TRBV7-9 and TRBJ2-3, is DTGVSQNPRHKITKRGQNVTFRCDPISEHNRLYWYRQTLGQGPEFLTYFQNEAQLEKSRLLSDRFSAERPKGSFSTLEIQRTEQGDSAMYLCASSFRDKGTDTQYFGPGTRLTVL.